Presented here are 4 T cell receptor beta chains from one specimen sequenced in a study of a mutant IDH1 vaccine in newly diagnosed glioma. The time point here: week 23, last vaccination. Doses of 300 ug of mutant IDH1 20-mer peptide were given with topical imiquimod. Sequenced by immunoSEQ multiplex PCR; TCRdb stores in-frame clones only, minus some. The sample records 55,000 or so clones, under 90% being singletons. The antigens for these receptors are not known. The sequenced sample was PBMCs, obtained from a glioma patient whose treatment included an IDH1 peptide vaccine. These receptors were obtained from a man aged 35 to 55 with glioma.

The gene calls are TRBV7-9 and TRBJ2-7; TRBD1 aligns across 8 bases. Germline V gene data show CDR1 as SEHNR and CDR2 as FQNEAQ (reference sequence). Losses at the gene ends were 5 bases for V and 5 bases for J; bases not matched to a gene: 8. The CDR3 length is 14 residues. The CDR3 loop is CASSRGQGGDEQYF. The CDR3 DNA follows: TGTGCCAGCAGCCGCGGACAGGGCGGCGACGAGCAGTACTTC. Based on the CDR3 plus reference TRBV7-9 and TRBJ2-7, the full variable domain is DTGVSQNPRHKITKRGQNVTFRCDPISEHNRLYWYRQTLGQGPEFLTYFQNEAQLEKSRLLSDRFSAERPKGSFSTLEIQRTEQGDSAMYLCASSRGQGGDEQYFGPGTRLTVT.

V usage is TRBV5-6 and J usage is TRBJ1-4; 7 bases line up with TRBD1. The CDR3 spans 14 residues. Losses at the gene ends were 3 bases for V and 8 bases for J; bases not matched to a gene: 7. CDR1 and CDR2 from the germline V gene are SGHDT and YYEEEE. The CDR3 sequence: CASSSQGVGEKLFF. In DNA form, the CDR3 reads TGTGCCAGCAGCTCCCAGGGGGTTGGGGAAAAACTGTTTTTT. The variable domain in full, completed from reference TRBV5-6 and TRBJ1-4, reads DAGVTQSPTHLIKTRGQQVTLRCSPKSGHDTVSWYQQALGQGPQFIFQYYEEEERQRGNFPDRFSGHQFPNYSSELNVNALLLGDSALYLCASSSQGVGEKLFFGSGTQLSVL.

This chain uses TRBV30 with TRBJ2-3; maybe TRBD1 (6 bases). The length of the CDR3 is 13 residues. Germline CDR1 is GTSNPN and CDR2 is SVGIG (reference sequence). V lost 1 base, J lost 4 bases, and 9 bases lay in between. CDR3 coding DNA: TGTGCCTGGAGTGCAGGGGTTGCAGATACGCAGTATTTT. This gives the protein CAWSAGVADTQYF. Full variable domain (remainder filled in from reference TRBV30 and TRBJ2-3): SQTIHQWPATLVQPVGSPLSLECTVEGTSNPNLYWYRQAAGRGLQLLFYSVGIGQISSEVPQNLSASRPQDRQFILSSKKLLLSDSGFYLCAWSAGVADTQYFGPGTRLTVL.

The genes are TRBV19 and TRBJ1-1, with TRBD1 identical over 8 bases. The junction had 7 bases not matched to a gene; V was cut back by 3 bases and J by 4 bases. Germline V gene data show CDR1 as LNHDA and CDR2 as SQIVND (reference sequence). CDR3 length equals 15 residues. The DNA for the CDR3 is TGTGCCAGTAGTATCCCGGACAGGGAGGGCACTGAAGCTTTCTTT. Encoded protein: CASSIPDREGTEAFF.